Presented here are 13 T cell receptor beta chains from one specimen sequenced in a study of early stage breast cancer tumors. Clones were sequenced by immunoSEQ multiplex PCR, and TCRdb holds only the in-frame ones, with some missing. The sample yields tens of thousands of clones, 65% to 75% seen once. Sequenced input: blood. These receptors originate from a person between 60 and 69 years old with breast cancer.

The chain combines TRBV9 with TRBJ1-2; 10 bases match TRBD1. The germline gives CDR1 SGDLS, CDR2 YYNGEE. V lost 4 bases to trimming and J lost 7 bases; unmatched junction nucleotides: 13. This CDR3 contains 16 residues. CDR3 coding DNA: TGTGCCAGCAGCACCTCCGTGAGACAGGGGGCTGGTGGCTACACCTTC. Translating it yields CASSTSVRQGAGGYTF.

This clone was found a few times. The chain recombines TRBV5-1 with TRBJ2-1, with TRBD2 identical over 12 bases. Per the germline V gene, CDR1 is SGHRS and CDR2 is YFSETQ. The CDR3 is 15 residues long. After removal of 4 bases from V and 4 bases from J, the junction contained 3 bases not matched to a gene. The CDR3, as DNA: TGCGCCAGCAGCGTAACTAGCGGGGGGTACAATGAGCAGTTCTTC. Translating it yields CASSVTSGGYNEQFF.

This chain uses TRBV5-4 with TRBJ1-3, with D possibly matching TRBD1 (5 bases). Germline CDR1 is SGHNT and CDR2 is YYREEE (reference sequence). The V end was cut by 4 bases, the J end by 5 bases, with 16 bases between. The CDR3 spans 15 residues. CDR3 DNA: TGTGCCAGCAGCATTCATCGGGACCCCAGAAACACCATATATTTT. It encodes CASSIHRDPRNTIYF.

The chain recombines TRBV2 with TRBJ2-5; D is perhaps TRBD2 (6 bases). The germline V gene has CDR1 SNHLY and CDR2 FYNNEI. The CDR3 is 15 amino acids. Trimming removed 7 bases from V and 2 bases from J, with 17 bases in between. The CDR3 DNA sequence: TGTGCCAGCACGTGGGCGGGGAGCCAACAAGAGACCCAGTACTTC. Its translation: CASTWAGSQQETQYF. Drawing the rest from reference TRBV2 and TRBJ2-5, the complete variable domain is EPEVTQTPSHQVTQMGQEVILRCVPISNHLYFYWYRQILGQKVEFLVSFYNNEISEKSEIFDDQFSVERPDGSNFTLKIRSTKLEDSAMYFCASTWAGSQQETQYFGPGTRLLVL.

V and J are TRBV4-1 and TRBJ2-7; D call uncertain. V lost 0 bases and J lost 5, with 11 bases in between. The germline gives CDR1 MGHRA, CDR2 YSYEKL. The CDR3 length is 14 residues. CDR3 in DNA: TGCGCCAGCAGCCAAGATAGGGCAGTCGACGAGCAGTACTTC. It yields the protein CASSQDRAVDEQYF.

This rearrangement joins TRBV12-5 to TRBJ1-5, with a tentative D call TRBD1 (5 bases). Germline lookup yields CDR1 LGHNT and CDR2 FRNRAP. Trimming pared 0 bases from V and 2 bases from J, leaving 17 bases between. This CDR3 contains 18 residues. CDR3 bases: TGTGCTAGTGGTTTGGTTTTATCTCAAGGGGTGGGCAATCAGCCCCAGCATTTT. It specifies CASGLVLSQGVGNQPQHF.

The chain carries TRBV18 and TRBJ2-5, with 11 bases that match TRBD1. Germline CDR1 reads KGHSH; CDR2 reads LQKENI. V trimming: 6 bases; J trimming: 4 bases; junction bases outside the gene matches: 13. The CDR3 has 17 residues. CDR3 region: CASSLRLTGTGGETQYF. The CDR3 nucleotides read TGTGCCAGCTCCCTCCGATTAACCGGGACAGGGGGAGAGACCCAGTACTTC.

The CDR3 protein is CASSRAGSKIGAQHF. DNA for the CDR3: TGTGCCAGCAGTCGAGCCGGGTCCAAAATAGGGGCCCAGCATTTT. This sequence joins TRBV27 and TRBJ1-5; tentative D call: TRBD1 (5 bases). This CDR3 has 15 amino acids. V gave up 5 bases and J gave up 11 bases, with 22 bases separating them. Per germline, CDR1 MNHEY and CDR2 SMNVEV (reference sequence).

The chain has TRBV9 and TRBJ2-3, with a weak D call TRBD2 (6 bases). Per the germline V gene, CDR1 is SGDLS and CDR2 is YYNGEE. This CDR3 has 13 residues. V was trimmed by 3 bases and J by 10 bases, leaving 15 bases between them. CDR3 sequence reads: CASSGVTRRAQYF. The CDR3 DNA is TGTGCCAGCAGCGGAGTTACGCGGAGGGCGCAGTATTTT.

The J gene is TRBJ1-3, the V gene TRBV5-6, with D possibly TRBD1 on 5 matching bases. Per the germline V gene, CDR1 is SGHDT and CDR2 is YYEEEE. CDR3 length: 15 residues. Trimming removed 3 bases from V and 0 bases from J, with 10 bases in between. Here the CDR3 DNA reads TGTGCCAGCAGCTATGGGACGAGCTCTGGAAACACCATATATTTT. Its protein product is CASSYGTSSGNTIYF.

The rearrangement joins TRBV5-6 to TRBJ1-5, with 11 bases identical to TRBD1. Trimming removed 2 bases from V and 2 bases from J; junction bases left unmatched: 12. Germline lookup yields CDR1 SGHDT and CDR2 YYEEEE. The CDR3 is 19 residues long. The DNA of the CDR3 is TGTGCCAGCAGCTTATCAGGACAGGGGGCTTTTTATGGCAATCAGCCCCAGCATTTT. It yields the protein CASSLSGQGAFYGNQPQHF.

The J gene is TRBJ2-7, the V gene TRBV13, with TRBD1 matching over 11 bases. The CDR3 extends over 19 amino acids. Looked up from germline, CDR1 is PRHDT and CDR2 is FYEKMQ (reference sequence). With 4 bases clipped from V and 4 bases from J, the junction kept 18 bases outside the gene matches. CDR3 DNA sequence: TGTGCCAGCAGCTGGCCCTCGGCTCCGGACAGGGGGCGCCGATACGAGCAGTACTTC. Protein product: CASSWPSAPDRGRRYEQYF.

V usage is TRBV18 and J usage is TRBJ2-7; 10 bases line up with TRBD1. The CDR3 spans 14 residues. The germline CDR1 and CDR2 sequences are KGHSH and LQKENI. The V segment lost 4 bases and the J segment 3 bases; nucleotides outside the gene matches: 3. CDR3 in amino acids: CASSRGTGDYEQYF. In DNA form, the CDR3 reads TGTGCCAGCTCACGGGGGACAGGGGACTACGAGCAGTACTTC.